This note documents a single T cell receptor (beta chain) sequence. This specimen belongs to a study of T cells after yellow fever vaccination. TCRdb passed the 5' RACE reads through MiXCR, listing each CDR3 protein once. The sample contains about 350,000 distinct CDR3 sequences, around a tenth of which appear only once. Germline loops: CDR1 SGDLS, CDR2 YYNGEE. The V end lost 5 bases, the J end lost 2 bases, and 13 bases lay between the germline ends. This CDR3 spans 14 amino acids. The rearrangement uses TRBV9 and TRBJ2-5, with D unresolved. This sequence originates from a man between 18 and 29 years old who received the YFV17D yellow fever vaccine. This specimen was PBMCs, taken on the day of the first yellow fever vaccination. The chain's CDR3 is CASSRSWSQETQYF. CDR3 DNA: TGTGCCAGCAGTCGCAGTTGGAGTCAAGAGACCCAGTACTTC.